This is a list of T cell receptor beta chains from one sample in a study of T cells expressing NK-cell markers. Using the 5' RACE reads, TCRdb records one entry per CDR3 protein without DNA. The table for this sample gives hundreds of thousands of distinct CDR3 sequences. Source material: blood T cells: a sorted CD56 or NKG2C T cell subset, CD4+ or CD8+ T cells, or bulk PBMC T cells (not recorded which). These receptors all come from a woman aged 18 to 75 in good health. The CDR3 runs from the conserved cysteine through the conserved F or W.

CASSVEGAWGAQYF TRBJ2-5 TRBV9
CASSAGTAGDTQYF TRBJ2-3 TRBV5-1
CASSMGTASGELFF TRBJ2-2 TRBV5-1
CASSLPRGAWEQYF TRBJ2-7 TRBV7-8
CASSLEWDRVTEAFF TRBJ1-1 TRBV27
CASSQDPDGYNEQFF TRBJ2-1 TRBV4-3
CAHSRRGETQYF TRBJ2-5 TRBV5-4
CSAALGGEDEQFF TRBJ2-1 TRBV20-1
CASSLPGLAGISYNEQFF TRBJ2-1 TRBV4-1
CASSLVLGGYEQYF TRBJ2-7 TRBV11-2
CASRSAGGGTGELFF TRBJ2-2 TRBV4-2
CSATTQGASEQYF TRBJ2-7 TRBV29-1
CASSYSAVKDTQYF TRBJ2-3 TRBV6-5
CASSQGLTTEAFF TRBJ1-1 TRBV14
CASSPWTSGRAAGELFF TRBJ2-2 TRBV5-1
CASGQYTGELFF TRBJ2-2 TRBV6-5
CASSLEGTSLYNEQFF TRBJ2-1 TRBV7-2
CASSPTGDENEKLFF TRBJ1-4 TRBV9
CASSAGTGETQYF TRBJ2-5 TRBV7-3
CASSGIAGGVRETQYF TRBJ2-5 TRBV4-2
CASSLVDSYLFRELFF TRBJ2-2 TRBV12-3/TRBV12-4
CASSQGGGGVGSPLHF TRBJ1-6 TRBV4-3
CSVGADQETQYF TRBJ2-5 TRBV29-1
CASSLSSGADTQYF TRBJ2-3 TRBV7-2
CASKGGQGRQPQHF TRBJ1-5 TRBV19
CASTPPTDTQYF TRBJ2-3 TRBV6-6
CASSLGYEKLFF TRBJ1-4 TRBV7-6
CASSLWGMNTEAFF TRBJ1-1 TRBV5-5
CSASGGLGHTEAFF TRBJ1-1 TRBV20-1
CATSRQGHQPQHF TRBJ1-5 TRBV15
CASSPGGSIGGETQYF TRBJ2-5 TRBV18